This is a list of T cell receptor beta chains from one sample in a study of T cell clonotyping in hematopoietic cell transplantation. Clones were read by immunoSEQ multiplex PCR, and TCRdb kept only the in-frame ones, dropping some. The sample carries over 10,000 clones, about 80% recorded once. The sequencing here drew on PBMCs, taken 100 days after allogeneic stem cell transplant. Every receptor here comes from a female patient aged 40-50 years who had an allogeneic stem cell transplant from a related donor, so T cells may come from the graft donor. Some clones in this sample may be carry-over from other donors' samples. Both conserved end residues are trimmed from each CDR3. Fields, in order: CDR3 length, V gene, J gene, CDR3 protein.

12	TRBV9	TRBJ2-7	ASRWARWHYEQY
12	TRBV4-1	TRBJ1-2	ASSQERTGGGYT
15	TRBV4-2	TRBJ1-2	ASSPRGDTPGNYGYT
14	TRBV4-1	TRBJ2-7	ASSRPQGARPHEQY
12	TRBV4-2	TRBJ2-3	ASSQVGVPDTQY
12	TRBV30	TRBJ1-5	ACQGAGGNQPQH
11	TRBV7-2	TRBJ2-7	ASSFWASYEQY
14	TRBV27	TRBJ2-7	ASSTASALNRYEQY
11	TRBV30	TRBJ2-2	AWNGLNTGELL
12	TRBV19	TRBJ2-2	ASKSPEDTGELF
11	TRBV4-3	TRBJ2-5	ASSQDRAASQH
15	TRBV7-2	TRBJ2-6	ASSQAGAVSGANVLT
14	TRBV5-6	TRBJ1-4	ASSFGPLSENEKLF
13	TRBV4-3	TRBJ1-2	ASSQDSNAPWGYT
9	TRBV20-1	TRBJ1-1	SGAGDTEAF
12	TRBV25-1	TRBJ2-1	ASRGGGGDNEQF
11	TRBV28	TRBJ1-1	ASSLQGATEAF
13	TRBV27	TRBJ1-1	ASSWGGPPGTEAF
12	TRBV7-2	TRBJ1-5	ASSPRRGDQPQH
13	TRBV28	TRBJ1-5	ASSLPLGGGQPQH
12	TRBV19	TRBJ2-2	ASRVAVNTGELF
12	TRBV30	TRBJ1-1	AWSKGQGASEAF
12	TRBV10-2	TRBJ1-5	ASSEEPSNQPQH
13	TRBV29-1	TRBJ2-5	SVDFGTGVEETQY
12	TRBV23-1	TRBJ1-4	ASSQRRRNEKLF
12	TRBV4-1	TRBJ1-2	ASSQEPGSTGYT
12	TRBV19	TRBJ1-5	ASSIAGGAAPQH
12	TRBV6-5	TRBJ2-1	ASSGGATRNEQF
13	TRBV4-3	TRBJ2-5	ASSQDHRGGETQY
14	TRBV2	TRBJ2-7	ASSATTGYSSYEQY
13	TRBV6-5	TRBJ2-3	ASRTLASSTDTQY
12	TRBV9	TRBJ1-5	ASSAGGAAQPQH
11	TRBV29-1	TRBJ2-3	SFPLEGTDTQY
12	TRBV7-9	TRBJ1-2	ASILGSANYGYT
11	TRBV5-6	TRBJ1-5	ASSLARGQPQH
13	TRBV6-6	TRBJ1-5	ASSTGGSGNQPQH
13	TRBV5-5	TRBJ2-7	ASSSASQVVYEQY
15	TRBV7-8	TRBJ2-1	ASSQAARDPSYNEQF
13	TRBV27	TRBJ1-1	ASSLEAGGYTEAF
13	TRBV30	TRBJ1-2	AWSLSGTGGVGYT
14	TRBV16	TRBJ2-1	ASSQSPLAGGDEQF
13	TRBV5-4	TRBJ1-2	ASRPEAGHIYGYT
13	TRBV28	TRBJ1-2	ASSEYRGLNYGYT
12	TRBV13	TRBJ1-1	ASSSTTGAGEAF
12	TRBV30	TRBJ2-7	AWSSGGRLYEQY